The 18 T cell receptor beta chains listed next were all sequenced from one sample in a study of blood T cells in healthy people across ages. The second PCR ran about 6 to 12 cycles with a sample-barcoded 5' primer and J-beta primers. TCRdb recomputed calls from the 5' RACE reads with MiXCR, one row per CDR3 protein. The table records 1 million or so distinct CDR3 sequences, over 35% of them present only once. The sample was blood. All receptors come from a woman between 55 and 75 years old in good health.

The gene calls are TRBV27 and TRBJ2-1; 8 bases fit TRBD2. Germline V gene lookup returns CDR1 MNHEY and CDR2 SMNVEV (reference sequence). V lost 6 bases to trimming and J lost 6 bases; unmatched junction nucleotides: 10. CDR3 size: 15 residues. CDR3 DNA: TGTGCCAGCAGCCCGACCCTTAGCGGGATCAATGAGCAGTTCTTC. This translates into CASSPTLSGINEQFF.

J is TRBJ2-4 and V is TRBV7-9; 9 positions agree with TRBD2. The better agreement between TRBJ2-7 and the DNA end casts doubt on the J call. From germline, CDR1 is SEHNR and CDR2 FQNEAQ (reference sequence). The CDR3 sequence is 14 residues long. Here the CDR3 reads CASSFAGGLGEQYF. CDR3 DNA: TGTGCCAGCAGCTTCGCGGGAGGGCTTGGCGAGCAGTACTTC.

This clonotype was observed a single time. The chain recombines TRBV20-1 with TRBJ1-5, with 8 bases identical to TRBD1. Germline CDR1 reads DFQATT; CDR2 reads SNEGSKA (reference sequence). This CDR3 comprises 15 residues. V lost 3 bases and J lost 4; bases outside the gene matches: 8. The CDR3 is CSASSPGGRNQPQHF. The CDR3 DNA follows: TGCAGTGCTAGCAGCCCAGGGGGCAGGAATCAGCCCCAGCATTTT.

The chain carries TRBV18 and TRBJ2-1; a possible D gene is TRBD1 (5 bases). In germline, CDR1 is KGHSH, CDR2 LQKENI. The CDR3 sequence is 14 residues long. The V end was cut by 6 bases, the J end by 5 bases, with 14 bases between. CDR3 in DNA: TGTGCCAGCTCCCCCAGGGTCTCGGACAATGAGCAGTTCTTC. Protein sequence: CASSPRVSDNEQFF.

The CDR3 sequence is CASSSKMNSYEQYF. The CDR3 nucleotides are TGTGCCAGCAGCAGTAAAATGAACTCCTACGAGCAGTACTTC. The chain has TRBV6-5 and TRBJ2-7; no clear D. Looked up from germline, CDR1 is MNHEY and CDR2 is SVGAGI. V lost 6 bases and J 0 bases, leaving 12 bases between the germline ends. The CDR3 runs 14 residues.

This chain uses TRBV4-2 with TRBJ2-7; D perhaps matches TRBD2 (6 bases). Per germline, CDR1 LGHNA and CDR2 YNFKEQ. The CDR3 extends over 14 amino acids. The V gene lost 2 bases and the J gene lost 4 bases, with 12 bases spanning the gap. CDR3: CASSQPGLTYEQYF. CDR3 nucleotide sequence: TGTGCCAGCAGCCAACCGGGACTTACATACGAGCAGTACTTC.

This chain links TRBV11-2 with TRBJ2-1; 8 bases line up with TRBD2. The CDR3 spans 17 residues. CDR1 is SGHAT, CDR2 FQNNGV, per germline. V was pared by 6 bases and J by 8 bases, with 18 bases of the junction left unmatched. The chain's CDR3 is CASSSTGTRAPRDEQFF. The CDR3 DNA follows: TGTGCCAGCAGTTCCACCGGGACTAGGGCCCCGCGGGATGAGCAGTTCTTC.

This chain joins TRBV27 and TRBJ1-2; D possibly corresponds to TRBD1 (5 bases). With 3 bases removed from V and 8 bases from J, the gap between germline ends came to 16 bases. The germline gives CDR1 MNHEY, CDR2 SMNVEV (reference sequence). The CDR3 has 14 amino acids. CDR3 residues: CASSFATDRDGYTF. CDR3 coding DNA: TGTGCCAGCAGTTTTGCGACAGACCGGGACGGCTACACCTTC.

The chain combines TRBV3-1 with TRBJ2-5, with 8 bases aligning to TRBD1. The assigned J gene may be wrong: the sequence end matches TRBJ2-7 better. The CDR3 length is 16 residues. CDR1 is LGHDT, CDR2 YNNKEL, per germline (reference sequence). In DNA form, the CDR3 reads TGTGCCAGCAGCCAAGATCCCCAGGGGGCTTCGTACGAGCAGTACTTC. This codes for CASSQDPQGASYEQYF.

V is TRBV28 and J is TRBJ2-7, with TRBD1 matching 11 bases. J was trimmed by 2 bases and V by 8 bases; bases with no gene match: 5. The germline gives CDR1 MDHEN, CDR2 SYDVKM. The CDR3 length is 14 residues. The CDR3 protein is CASGPGQGAYEQYF. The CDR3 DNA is TGTGCCAGCGGTCCGGGACAGGGGGCCTACGAGCAGTACTTC.

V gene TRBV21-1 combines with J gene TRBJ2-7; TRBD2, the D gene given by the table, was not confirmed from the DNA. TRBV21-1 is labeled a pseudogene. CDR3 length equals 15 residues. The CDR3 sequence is CASRSGTRISYEQYF. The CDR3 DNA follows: TGTGCCAGCAGATCCGGGACTCGCATCTCCTACGAGCAGTACTTC.

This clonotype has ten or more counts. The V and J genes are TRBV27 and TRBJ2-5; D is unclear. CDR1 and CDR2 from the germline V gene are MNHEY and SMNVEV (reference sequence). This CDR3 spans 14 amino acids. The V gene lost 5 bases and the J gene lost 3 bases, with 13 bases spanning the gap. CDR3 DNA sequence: TGTGCCAGCAGTCCAAGCCGGCTTAAAGAGACCCAGTACTTC. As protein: CASSPSRLKETQYF.

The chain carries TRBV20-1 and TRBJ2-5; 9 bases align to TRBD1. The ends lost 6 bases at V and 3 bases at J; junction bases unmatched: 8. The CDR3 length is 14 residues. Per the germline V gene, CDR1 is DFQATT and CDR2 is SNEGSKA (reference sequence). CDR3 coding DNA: TGCAGTGCGTATCCGGACAGGGGAAAAGAGACCCAGTACTTC. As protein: CSAYPDRGKETQYF.

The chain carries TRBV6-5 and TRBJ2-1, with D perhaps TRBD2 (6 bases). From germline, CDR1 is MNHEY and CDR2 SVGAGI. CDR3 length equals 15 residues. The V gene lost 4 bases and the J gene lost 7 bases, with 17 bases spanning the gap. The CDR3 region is CASSSPRAGLNEQFF. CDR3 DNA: TGTGCCAGCAGTTCCCCCCGCGCGGGACTGAATGAGCAGTTCTTC.

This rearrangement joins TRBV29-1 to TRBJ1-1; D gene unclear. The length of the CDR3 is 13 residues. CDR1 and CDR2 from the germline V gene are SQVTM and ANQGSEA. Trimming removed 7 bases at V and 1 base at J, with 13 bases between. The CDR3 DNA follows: TGCAGCGCCACGGAACAATGGAACACTGAAGCTTTCTTT. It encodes CSATEQWNTEAFF.

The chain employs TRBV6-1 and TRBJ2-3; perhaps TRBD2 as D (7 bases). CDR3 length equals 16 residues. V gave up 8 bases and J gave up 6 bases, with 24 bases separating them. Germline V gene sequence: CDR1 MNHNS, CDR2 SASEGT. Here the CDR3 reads CASGGAVGSYADTQYF. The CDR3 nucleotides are TGTGCCAGCGGGGGGGCGGTCGGGAGTTACGCGGATACGCAGTATTTT.

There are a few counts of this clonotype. The CDR3 DNA reads as TGTGCCAGCAGCCCTCTCGGGGGTCGGCTAGCCAAAAACATTCAGTACTTC. Its translation: CASSPLGGRLAKNIQYF. This chain links TRBV11-2 with TRBJ2-4; a weak D match, TRBD2 (6 bases). The CDR3 runs to 17 residues. Per the germline V gene, CDR1 is SGHAT and CDR2 is FQNNGV. V was trimmed by 5 bases and J by 0 bases, leaving 17 bases between them. The variable domain in full, completed from reference TRBV11-2 and TRBJ2-4, reads EAGVAQSPRYKIIEKRQSVAFWCNPISGHATLYWYQQILGQGPKLLIQFQNNGVVDDSQLPKDRFSAERLKGVDSTLKIQPAKLEDSAVYLCASSPLGGRLAKNIQYFGAGTRLSVL.

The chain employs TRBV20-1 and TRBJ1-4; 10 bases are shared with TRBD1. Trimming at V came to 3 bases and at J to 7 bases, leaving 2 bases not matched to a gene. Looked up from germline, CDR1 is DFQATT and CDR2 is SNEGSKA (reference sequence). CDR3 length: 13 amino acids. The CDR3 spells CSASGTGAEKLFF. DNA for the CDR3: TGCAGTGCTAGTGGGACAGGGGCTGAAAAACTGTTTTTT.